This T cell receptor beta chain was obtained from a study of T cells after yellow fever vaccination. The CDR3 is 16 amino acids. V lost 7 bases and J lost 8; bases outside the gene matches: 14. The germline gives CDR1 SGHAT, CDR2 FQNNGV. This clonotype was recorded many times. TCRdb analysed the 5' RACE reads with MiXCR anew, one entry per CDR3 protein. This table has under 200,000 distinct CDR3 sequences, approximately 6.7% appearing once. This receptor was taken from a man aged 18 to 29 who received the YFV17D yellow fever vaccine. This chain joins TRBV11-2 and TRBJ2-1; 10 bases align to TRBD1. Sequencing used CD4+ T cells sorted from PBMCs, obtained 4 to 5 days after the first yellow fever vaccination. The CDR3 reads CASTREGTGVPDEQFF. CDR3 sequence (DNA): TGTGCCAGCACCAGAGAAGGGACAGGGGTACCGGATGAGCAGTTCTTC.